These 6 T cell receptor beta chains came from one sample sequenced in a study of T cells in Graves' hyperthyroidism and ophthalmopathy. Authors of the study amplified TCR beta CDR3 regions from RNA transcripts. First-round RT-PCR with HTBI primers amplified the TCR CDR3 region. One entry per CDR3 protein, called by TCRdb with MiXCR from the multiplex PCR reads. Of 150,000 to 200,000 distinct CDR3 sequences detected, 17% appear once; the ten largest clones hold roughly 30%. The material sequenced was blood. The receptors shown here come from a woman between 50 and 59 years old with Graves' hyperthyroidism.

This clonotype was seen many times. The chain employs TRBV5-1 and TRBJ2-1, with 10 bases fitting TRBD2. CDR1 and CDR2 from the germline V gene are SGHRS and YFSETQ. The CDR3 has 18 residues. V trimming: 5 bases; J trimming: 2 bases; junction bases outside the gene matches: 13. In nucleotides, the CDR3 is TGCGCCAGCAGACCGGGACTAGCGCCCTCACATACCTACAATGAGCAGTTCTTC. Translated, it gives CASRPGLAPSHTYNEQFF.

The sample holds many counts of this clonotype. The chain is built from TRBV5-4 and TRBJ2-3; D unresolved. The CDR3 has 14 residues. The V and J ends lost 6 bases and 4 bases respectively, with 15 bases between them. CDR1 SGHNT and CDR2 YYREEE come from the germline V gene (reference sequence). CDR3 nucleotides: TGTGCCAGCACCTCAATCGGTTTGGCAGATACGCAGTATTTT. Protein sequence: CASTSIGLADTQYF.

As regards this clonotype: A much larger clone lies one base from this, so it may be a read error. The rearrangement links TRBV6-1 to TRBJ1-4; D is unclear. The V gene's germline CDR1 is MNHNS and CDR2 SASEGT. Trimming pared 6 bases from V and 10 bases from J, leaving 21 bases between. The CDR3 totals 15 residues. Here the CDR3 DNA reads TGTGCCAGCAGCCCTCCGTTCGGAATGTCGGGAAAACTGTTTTTT. Its translation is CASSPPFGMSGKLFF.

Remarks on this clonotype: One end of the junction does not line up with germline, which may come from a read error. The V gene is TRBV12-3 or TRBV12-4, the J gene TRBJ2-7, with 10 bases aligning to TRBD2. The CDR3 sequence is 14 residues long. Here the CDR3 reads CASSLAGVLNEQYF. The CDR3 DNA reads TGTGCCAGCAGTCTAGCGGGAGTATTGAACGAGCAGTACTTC.

J is TRBJ2-1 and V is TRBV12-3 or TRBV12-4; tentative D call: TRBD2 (6 bases). The V end lost 2 bases, the J end lost 7 bases, and 24 bases lay between the germline ends. This CDR3 spans 18 amino acids. DNA of the CDR3: TGTGCCAGCAGTTTACGGTTGGGCGGGACGCTCGGTCCTAATGAGCAGTTCTTC. Amino acid sequence: CASSLRLGGTLGPNEQFF.

This clonotype appeared many times. The V call is TRBV7-2, the J call TRBJ2-3; possible D gene TRBD1, 7 bases. Germline V gene data show CDR1 as SGHTA and CDR2 as FQGNSA. This CDR3 region has 15 residues. V was trimmed by 5 bases and J by 5 bases, leaving 17 bases between them. CDR3 sequence reads: CASSRHRGGEDTQYF. As DNA, the CDR3 is TGTGCCAGCAGCCGTCACAGGGGAGGCGAAGATACGCAGTATTTT. The full variable domain, in which reference TRBV7-2 and TRBJ2-3 provide the parts outside the CDR3, is GAGVSQSPSNKVTEKGKDVELRCDPISGHTALYWYRQSLGQGLEFLIYFQGNSAPDKSGLPSDRFSAERTGGSVSTLTIQRTQQEDSAVYLCASSRHRGGEDTQYFGPGTRLTVL.